Below are 23 T cell receptor beta chains sequenced from a single sample in a study of tumor-infiltrating lymphocytes in localized non-small cell lung cancer. Assay: immunoSEQ multiplex PCR; the TCRdb copy retains only in-frame clones and omits some. This table holds 13,000 or so clones, 68% found once. Material for sequencing was uninvolved lung tissue not adjacent to the tumor. The receptors originated from a human donor with non-small cell lung cancer.

The V call is TRBV11-1, the J call TRBJ1-3; the D is unclear. Trimming took off 1 base at V and 3 bases at J, with 7 bases between the two ends. There are 14 residues in the CDR3. Germline CDR1 reads SGHAT; CDR2 reads FQDESV (reference sequence). In DNA, the CDR3 is TGTGCCAGCAGCTTAGGACGAGGTGGAAACACCATATATTTT. Amino acids: CASSLGRGGNTIYF.

The rearrangement uses TRBV6-5 and TRBJ1-1; D ambiguous. V lost 5 bases and J lost 2, with 9 bases in between. There are 13 residues in the CDR3. Germline CDR1 and CDR2: MNHEY and SVGAGI. CDR3 DNA sequence: TGTGCCAGCAGTCTGAATCCCAACACTGAAGCTTTCTTT. Its protein product is CASSLNPNTEAFF.

The chain carries TRBV29-1 and TRBJ1-2; D remains ambiguous. V was trimmed by 7 bases and J by 0 bases, leaving 15 bases between them. The CDR3 length is 14 residues. Looked up from germline, CDR1 is SQVTM and CDR2 is ANQGSEA. As DNA, the CDR3 is TGCAGCGCCCGAAGAATACTAGCTAACTATGGCTACACCTTC. Encoded protein: CSARRILANYGYTF.

Only a few counts were recorded for this clone. This chain links TRBV14 with TRBJ1-1; D call uncertain. Germline V gene lookup returns CDR1 SGHDN and CDR2 FVKESK. The CDR3 is made up of 14 amino acids. V gave up 6 bases and J gave up 0 bases, with 11 bases separating them. CDR3 residues: CASRCFVMNTEAFF. Written as DNA, the CDR3 is TGTGCCAGCAGGTGCTTTGTGATGAACACTGAAGCTTTCTTT.

J is TRBJ1-2 and V is TRBV6-6, with D maybe TRBD1 (5 bases). V lost 3 bases to trimming and J lost 4 bases, with 18 bases between them. This CDR3 comprises 16 residues. CDR1 is MNHNY and CDR2 is SVGAGI in the germline V gene (reference sequence). In DNA, the CDR3 is TGTGCCAGCAGTTATACAACAGGACTGGGGGGCTATGGCTACACCTTC. Translating it yields CASSYTTGLGGYGYTF.

This clone showed up just once. V gene TRBV11-2 combines with J gene TRBJ2-3; D is unresolved. CDR3 length: 14 residues. V gave up 1 base and J gave up 0 bases, with 5 bases separating them. Germline CDR1 and CDR2: SGHAT and FQNNGV. The CDR3 reads CASSLAGSTDTQYF. The CDR3 DNA is TGTGCCAGCAGCTTAGCGGGTAGCACAGATACGCAGTATTTT.

This chain joins TRBV10-3 and TRBJ1-6; D perhaps matches TRBD1 (5 bases). Germline lookup yields CDR1 ENHRY and CDR2 SYGVKD. The germline V and J ends were trimmed by 7 bases and 7 bases, with 11 bases remaining between them. CDR3 length equals 13 residues. The CDR3 DNA is TGTGCCATCAACCGGGACTCCAATTCACCCCTCCACTTT. This codes for CAINRDSNSPLHF.

The gene calls are TRBV2 and TRBJ1-1, with 9 positions matching TRBD1. With V trimmed by 5 bases and J by 3 bases, 7 bases remained unmatched. CDR1 and CDR2 from the germline V gene are SNHLY and FYNNEI. The CDR3 contains 15 residues. As DNA, the CDR3 is TGTGCCAGCAGTCCGGACGACAGGGGGGACACTGAAGCTTTCTTT. This codes for CASSPDDRGDTEAFF.

The J gene is TRBJ2-3, the V gene TRBV11-2; D possibly uses TRBD1 or TRBD2 (5 bases each). Germline V lookup: CDR1 SGHAT, CDR2 FQNNGV. The CDR3 consists of 16 residues. Trimming cost V 3 bases and J 0 bases, with 13 bases left between them. The CDR3 loop reads CASSFPRGRSTDTQYF. The CDR3 bases are TGTGCCAGCAGCTTCCCTAGGGGACGGAGCACAGATACGCAGTATTTT.

This chain links TRBV28 with TRBJ1-5; TRBD1 might be the D (6 bases). Germline CDR1 and CDR2: MDHEN and SYDVKM. Trimming stripped 6 bases from V and 3 bases from J, with 12 bases between. This CDR3 is built from 14 residues. In nucleotides, the CDR3 is TGTGCCAGCAGCCCCGGGACAAACAATCAGCCCCAGCATTTT. Its protein is CASSPGTNNQPQHF.

V usage is TRBV5-1 and J usage is TRBJ2-1; tentatively, D is TRBD2 (6 bases). CDR3 size: 15 residues. The ends were cut back, 5 bases at V and 2 bases at J, with 14 bases in the middle. Germline CDR1 is SGHRS and CDR2 is YFSETQ. CDR3 DNA sequence: TGCGCCAGCAGGGTCGCTAGCGATCCCTACAATGAGCAGTTCTTC. Protein product: CASRVASDPYNEQFF.

The gene calls are TRBV4-2 and TRBJ1-2; maybe TRBD1 (6 bases). Germline V gives CDR1 LGHNA, CDR2 YNFKEQ. This CDR3 comprises 14 residues. Trimming removed 0 bases from V and 8 bases from J, with 13 bases in between. DNA of the CDR3: TGTGCCAGCAGCCAAGAGGGCGGGGGGGCAGGCTACACCTTC. It encodes CASSQEGGGAGYTF.

The chain carries TRBV5-4 and TRBJ1-1, with 10 positions matching TRBD1. CDR1 is SGHNT, CDR2 YYREEE, per germline (reference sequence). The V and J ends lost 0 bases and 0 bases, in that order; junction bases with no gene match: 2. This CDR3 spans 16 amino acids. Here the CDR3 reads CASSLEGQGMNTEAFF. CDR3 nucleotides: TGTGCCAGCAGCTTGGAGGGACAGGGGATGAACACTGAAGCTTTCTTT.

A remark on this clone: This same CDR3 is encoded by further DNA sequences in the sample. This chain uses TRBV29-1 with TRBJ2-5, with D hard to call. The germline V gene has CDR1 SQVTM and CDR2 ANQGSEA. The CDR3 runs to 10 residues. The V end lost 6 bases, the J end lost 5 bases, and 7 bases lay between the germline ends. Here the CDR3 DNA reads TGCAGCGTCGGTGTGGAGACCCAGTACTTC. Translating it yields CSVGVETQYF.

Only a few counts were recorded for this clone. The J gene is TRBJ1-3, the V gene TRBV7-9; D not resolved. The CDR3 is made up of 14 amino acids. The germline CDR1 and CDR2 sequences are SEHNR and FQNEAQ (reference sequence). V was pared by 4 bases and J by 7 bases, with 14 bases between. For the CDR3, the DNA is TGTGCCAGCAGCTCGCTCGATAACCTGAACACCATATATTTT. The encoded protein is CASSSLDNLNTIYF.

The chain carries TRBV5-1 and TRBJ1-1, with 7 bases identical to TRBD1. Germline values: CDR1 SGHRS, CDR2 YFSETQ. V lost 5 bases, J lost 0 bases, and 1 base stayed unmatched. CDR3 length: 13 amino acids. The CDR3 bases are TGCGCCAGCAGGGGACAGATGAACACTGAAGCTTTCTTT. This sequence encodes CASRGQMNTEAFF. Filled out from reference TRBV5-1 and TRBJ1-1, the complete variable domain reads KAGVTQTPRYLIKTRGQQVTLSCSPISGHRSVSWYQQTPGQGLQFLFEYFSETQRNKGNFPGRFSGRQFSNSRSEMNVSTLELGDSALYLCASRGQMNTEAFFGQGTRLTVV.

The chain combines TRBV14 with TRBJ1-5; 8 nucleotides agree with TRBD1. Germline V gene data show CDR1 as SGHDN and CDR2 as FVKESK. This CDR3 contains 16 residues. With 6 bases clipped from V and 4 bases from J, the junction kept 11 bases outside the gene matches. The CDR3 loop reads CASSRSGTGFNQPQHF. In DNA form, the CDR3 reads TGTGCCAGCAGTCGCTCCGGGACAGGTTTTAATCAGCCCCAGCATTTT.

This chain connects TRBV7-6 to TRBJ2-3; D unclear. Trimming took 5 bases from V and 3 from J, leaving 6 bases between them. Looked up from germline, CDR1 is SGHVS and CDR2 is FNYEAQ. The length of the CDR3 is 12 residues. DNA of the CDR3: TGTGCCAGCAGCCAAACTACAGATACGCAGTATTTT. This gives the protein CASSQTTDTQYF. Looking up the rest from reference TRBV7-6 and TRBJ2-3 gives the full variable domain: GAGVSQSPRYKVTKRGQDVALRCDPISGHVSLYWYRQALGQGPEFLTYFNYEAQQDKSGLPNDRFSAERPEGSISTLTIQRTEQRDSAMYRCASSQTTDTQYFGPGTRLTVL.

The rearrangement uses TRBV2 and TRBJ2-2; possible D gene TRBD2, 6 bases. V shed 6 bases and J shed 5 bases, with 16 bases lying between them. This CDR3 has 15 residues. From germline, CDR1 is SNHLY and CDR2 FYNNEI. The CDR3 DNA follows: TGTGCCAGCAGCCCCGGACTACTTAATACCGGGGAGCTGTTTTTT. Protein: CASSPGLLNTGELFF.

J is TRBJ2-1 and V is TRBV28; TRBD2 agrees at 9 bases. The V gene end was trimmed by 6 bases and the J gene end by 4 bases; junction bases not matched to a gene: 10. The CDR3 extends over 16 amino acids. Germline V gene lookup returns CDR1 MDHEN and CDR2 SYDVKM. The CDR3 nucleotides are TGTGCCAGCAGGGATTGGGCTAGCGGGAATTACAATGAGCAGTTCTTC. Protein: CASRDWASGNYNEQFF.

This clone occurred once. The chain employs TRBV19 and TRBJ1-2, with D maybe TRBD1 (5 bases). CDR1 is LNHDA and CDR2 is SQIVND in the germline V gene (reference sequence). CDR3 size: 14 residues. Trimming pared 3 bases from V and 5 bases from J, leaving 13 bases between. As DNA, the CDR3 is TGTGCCAGTAGTATTCCCGGACGGACATATGGCTACACCTTC. Its translation is CASSIPGRTYGYTF. Using reference TRBV19 and TRBJ1-2 for the parts outside the CDR3, the full variable domain is DGGITQSPKYLFRKEGQNVTLSCEQNLNHDAMYWYRQDPGQGLRLIYYSQIVNDFQKGDIAEGYSVSREKKESFPLTVTSAQKNPTAFYLCASSIPGRTYGYTFGSGTRLTVV.

The genes are TRBV15 and TRBJ1-3, with D maybe TRBD1 (5 bases). The V gene's germline CDR1 is LNHNV and CDR2 YYDKDF (reference sequence). V gave up 0 bases and J gave up 1 base, with 7 bases separating them. This CDR3 region has 15 residues. This CDR3 is CATSRDSGSGNTIYF. The CDR3 bases are TGTGCCACCAGCAGAGATTCAGGGTCTGGAAACACCATATATTTT. The variable domain in full, completed from reference TRBV15 and TRBJ1-3, reads DAMVIQNPRYQVTQFGKPVTLSCSQTLNHNVMYWYQQKSSQAPKLLFHYYDKDFNNEADTPDNFQSRRPNTSFCFLDIRSPGLGDTAMYLCATSRDSGSGNTIYFGEGSWLTVV.

J is TRBJ1-5 and V is TRBV5-1; TRBD1 might be the D (5 bases). The CDR3 extends over 17 amino acids. Trimming pared 4 bases from V and 0 bases from J, leaving 17 bases between. Germline V gives CDR1 SGHRS, CDR2 YFSETQ. CDR3 protein: CASSVGTDGYSNQPQHF. DNA for the CDR3: TGCGCCAGCAGCGTCGGGACCGATGGATATAGCAATCAGCCCCAGCATTTT.